The 30 T cell receptor beta chains reported below all come from one sample, sequenced in a study of neurological immune-mediated disorders. TCRdb re-derived calls from the 5' RACE reads in MiXCR, one entry per CDR3 protein. The sample has approximately 100,000 distinct CDR3 sequences, 3.5% seen once. The sequencing sample was made of PBMCs. These receptors were collected from a woman younger than 35 with multiple sclerosis.

This clonotype appeared many times. V gene TRBV29-1 combines with J gene TRBJ1-1, with unresolved D. Germline V lookup: CDR1 SQVTM, CDR2 ANQGSEA. The CDR3 has 13 residues. Deletions cut 6 bases from V and 4 bases from J, with 15 bases between. The CDR3 nucleotides read TGCAGCGTCCCCCGCCTCGGGTCCACTGAAGCTTTCTTT. Translating it yields CSVPRLGSTEAFF.

This clonotype has ten or more counts. The rearrangement uses TRBV7-2 and TRBJ1-4; D uncertain. The CDR3 covers 13 residues. Per germline, CDR1 SGHTA and CDR2 FQGNSA. The V and J ends lost 5 bases and 3 bases respectively, with 7 bases between them. The CDR3 sequence: CASSRAANEKLFF. The CDR3, as DNA: TGTGCCAGCAGCAGGGCAGCTAATGAAAAACTGTTTTTT.

This clonotype appeared many times. The chain joins TRBV5-6 to TRBJ2-5; tentatively, D is TRBD1 (5 bases). This CDR3 region has 13 residues. Germline V gene lookup returns CDR1 SGHDT and CDR2 YYEEEE. The V end was cut by 0 bases, the J end by 5 bases, with 8 bases between. CDR3 sequence (DNA): TGTGCCAGCAGCTTGGTAGGGGCCGAGACCCAGTACTTC. It specifies CASSLVGAETQYF.

This clonotype was observed many times. The chain joins TRBV9 to TRBJ2-2; 9 bases agree with TRBD2. The CDR3 sequence is 15 residues long. The J segment lost 8 bases and the V segment lost 0 bases, leaving 5 bases of the junction unmatched. Germline V lookup: CDR1 SGDLS, CDR2 YYNGEE. The CDR3 here is CASSVGGSGRGELFF. CDR3 coding DNA: TGTGCCAGCAGCGTAGGAGGTAGCGGGAGAGGGGAGCTGTTTTTT.

This clonotype showed up just a few times. The V call is TRBV4-1, the J call TRBJ1-2, with D tentatively TRBD1 (6 bases). Germline CDR1 is MGHRA and CDR2 is YSYEKL. The ends were cut back, 4 bases at V and 2 bases at J, with 11 bases in the middle. The CDR3 totals 14 residues. The CDR3, as DNA: TGCGCCAGCAGCCCGTATCAGGGGAACTATGGCTACACCTTC. It codes for CASSPYQGNYGYTF.

This clonotype was seen a few times. The germline gene is not matched at one end of the junction; a read error may be the cause. This chain uses TRBV28 with TRBJ1-5; D is perhaps TRBD1 (5 bases). The length of the CDR3 is 15 residues. Germline V gene lookup returns CDR1 MDHEN and CDR2 SYDVKM. In nucleotides, the CDR3 is TGTGCCAGCAGTCTAAGGGGCTATAGCAATAAGACCCAGAATTTT. Amino acid sequence: CASSLRGYSNKTQNF. Drawing the rest from reference TRBV28 and TRBJ1-5, the complete variable domain is DVKVTQSSRYLVKRTGEKVFLECVQDMDHENMFWYRQDPGLGLRLIYFSYDVKMKEKGDIPEGYSVSREKKERFSLILESASTNQTSMYLCASSLRGYSNKTQNFGDGTRLSIL.

This clonotype was recorded at least ten times. CDR3 bases: TGTGCCAGCCCAATTGGGGACAGGGCAAACTATGGCTACACCTTC. The encoded protein is CASPIGDRANYGYTF. The chain joins TRBV27 to TRBJ1-2; 9 bases align to TRBD1. After removal of 8 bases from V and 2 bases from J, the junction contained 9 bases not matched to a gene. There are 15 residues in the CDR3. Per the germline V gene, CDR1 is MNHEY and CDR2 is SMNVEV (reference sequence).

This clonotype came up many times. V usage is TRBV3-1 and J usage is TRBJ2-1, with TRBD2 matching over 9 bases. The CDR3 extends over 14 amino acids. V lost 3 bases and J lost 8; bases outside the gene matches: 5. CDR1 LGHDT and CDR2 YNNKEL come from the germline V gene (reference sequence). The CDR3 spells CASSQGLAGYEQFF. The CDR3 DNA follows: TGTGCCAGCAGCCAGGGACTAGCTGGCTATGAGCAGTTCTTC.

This clonotype has at least ten counts. The rearrangement joins TRBV6-5 to TRBJ2-1; D ambiguous. CDR3 length: 16 residues. Germline assignment: CDR1 MNHEY and CDR2 SVGAGI. V was clipped by 0 bases and J by 0 bases, with 9 bases between them. Here the CDR3 reads CASSYSASFSYNEQFF. The DNA of the CDR3 is TGTGCCAGCAGTTACTCGGCTAGTTTCTCCTACAATGAGCAGTTCTTC.

This clonotype was seen many times. The chain couples TRBV29-1 to TRBJ2-2, with TRBD2 as a possible D gene (6 bases). Trimming took off 7 bases at V and 6 bases at J, with 21 bases between the two ends. This CDR3 spans 15 amino acids. CDR1 and CDR2 (germline): SQVTM, ANQGSEA. DNA for the CDR3: TGCAGCGCCCTCCTCCGGGACTCCGCCCCCGGGGAGCTGTTTTTT. Its protein is CSALLRDSAPGELFF.

This clonotype was observed at least ten times. The genes are TRBV29-1 and TRBJ1-5; maybe TRBD1 (5 bases). This CDR3 is built from 13 residues. Trimming removed 6 bases at V and 5 bases at J, with 14 bases between. Germline loops: CDR1 SQVTM, CDR2 ANQGSEA. The CDR3 loop is CSVVGQDDQPQHF. Here the CDR3 DNA reads TGCAGCGTAGTGGGGCAGGACGATCAGCCCCAGCATTTT.

This clonotype was recorded at least ten times. The genes are TRBV7-3 and TRBJ1-2; 9 bases line up with TRBD1. The CDR3 is made up of 16 amino acids. The J segment lost 7 bases and the V segment lost 2 bases, leaving 11 bases of the junction unmatched. Germline-derived CDR1 and CDR2 are SGHTA and FQGTGA. The CDR3 loop reads CASSLGGGQGRSGYTF. CDR3 DNA: TGTGCCAGCAGCTTAGGTGGGGGACAGGGAAGAAGTGGCTACACCTTC.

The sample holds many counts of this clonotype. V is TRBV28 and J is TRBJ2-3; D remains unclear. CDR1 is MDHEN and CDR2 is SYDVKM in the germline V gene. V lost 6 bases and J 2 bases, leaving 18 bases between the germline ends. The CDR3 spans 16 residues. The DNA for the CDR3 is TGTGCCAGCAGGGAAATCGTACAATATTTCACAGATACGCAGTATTTT. Protein sequence: CASREIVQYFTDTQYF.

Many counts were recorded for this clonotype. The genes are TRBV6-1 and TRBJ1-4; 8 bases line up with TRBD1. CDR1 and CDR2 (germline): MNHNS, SASEGT. V lost 1 base and J lost 7; bases outside the gene matches: 11. This CDR3 has 17 amino acids. Here the CDR3 reads CASSEGAGGANGEKLFF. CDR3 sequence (DNA): TGTGCCAGCAGTGAAGGGGCAGGGGGCGCGAATGGTGAAAAACTGTTTTTT.

This clonotype was seen repeatedly, ten times or more. V usage is TRBV20-1 and J usage is TRBJ2-7; 8 bases are shared with TRBD2. The junction had 3 bases not matched to a gene; V was cut back by 1 base and J by 1 base. The CDR3 contains 14 residues. Germline CDR1 DFQATT, CDR2 SNEGSKA (reference sequence). The CDR3 DNA reads TGCAGTGCTAGAGTCGGGACTAGTTCCTACGAGCAGTACTTC. Its translation is CSARVGTSSYEQYF.

This clonotype was counted ten times or more. The rearrangement uses TRBV10-1 and TRBJ2-5, with no clear D. In germline, CDR1 is WNHNN, CDR2 SYGVQD (reference sequence). This CDR3 spans 14 amino acids. V was cut by 2 bases and J by 4 bases, with 11 bases left in between. The CDR3: CASSERTELETQYF. CDR3 DNA sequence: TGCGCCAGCAGTGAGCGGACGGAGCTAGAGACCCAGTACTTC.

This clonotype was detected ten times or more. The chain has TRBV20-1 and TRBJ1-6; D gene uncertain. The germline V gene encodes CDR1 DFQATT and CDR2 SNEGSKA (reference sequence). CDR3 length: 16 amino acids. The V gene lost 0 bases and the J gene lost 3 bases, with 12 bases spanning the gap. The CDR3 loop is CSAREPPGLYNSPLHF. The CDR3 DNA is TGCAGTGCTAGAGAGCCCCCGGGCCTCTATAATTCACCCCTCCACTTT.

This clonotype turned up a few times. This sequence joins TRBV30 and TRBJ1-4; D is unresolved. There are 13 residues in the CDR3. Germline CDR1 GTSNPN, CDR2 SVGIG (reference sequence). The germline V and J ends were trimmed by 5 bases and 6 bases, with 13 bases remaining between them. CDR3 sequence (DNA): TGTGCCTGGGCCAGCGGGTGGGATGAAAAACTGTTTTTT. As protein: CAWASGWDEKLFF.

The table lists this clonotype with many counts. This chain joins TRBV27 and TRBJ1-2; 7 positions match TRBD1. This CDR3 has 14 amino acids. Germline lookup yields CDR1 MNHEY and CDR2 SMNVEV (reference sequence). Germline trimming cut 5 bases from V and 2 bases from J; bases unmatched to any gene: 5. CDR3 amino acids: CASSPKTGNYGYTF. In DNA form, the CDR3 reads TGTGCCAGCAGTCCAAAGACAGGGAACTATGGCTACACCTTC.

This clonotype was counted many times. The chain is built from TRBV6-2 or TRBV6-3 and TRBJ2-1; 14 bases align to TRBD2. V gave up 2 bases and J gave up 7 bases; unmatched junction bases: 10. Germline assignment: CDR1 MNHEY and CDR2 SVGEGT. This CDR3 contains 18 residues. The CDR3 protein is CASSYPPRLAGGLNEQFF. For the CDR3, the DNA is TGTGCCAGCAGTTACCCCCCAAGACTAGCGGGGGGGTTGAATGAGCAGTTCTTC.

This clonotype occurred many times. The chain couples TRBV5-1 to TRBJ1-4; the D gene is possibly TRBD1 (5 bases). The germline V gene has CDR1 SGHRS and CDR2 YFSETQ. The CDR3 is made up of 17 amino acids. V lost 4 bases to trimming and J lost 0 bases, with 16 bases between them. The CDR3 spells CASSPTQQTATNEKLFF. For the CDR3, the DNA is TGCGCCAGCAGCCCTACCCAACAGACAGCAACTAATGAAAAACTGTTTTTT.

The sample holds many counts of this clonotype. The chain carries TRBV6-5 and TRBJ1-2, with D unresolved. V dropped 0 bases and J dropped 10 bases, with 15 bases sitting between them. Germline CDR1 and CDR2: MNHEY and SVGAGI. This CDR3 is built from 14 residues. The CDR3 region has the DNA TGTGCCAGCAGTTACTCGATGGCCGTTAAGACCTACACCTTC. As protein: CASSYSMAVKTYTF.

The sample holds a few counts of this clonotype. The chain joins TRBV6-4 to TRBJ2-1; D gene unclear. V was cut by 3 bases and J by 5 bases, with 11 bases left in between. Per germline, CDR1 MRHNA and CDR2 SNTAGT. This CDR3 is 14 amino acids long. The CDR3 is CASSEKTHHNEQFF. The CDR3 DNA is TGTGCCAGCAGTGAAAAAACCCACCACAATGAGCAGTTCTTC.

At least ten counts were recorded for this clonotype. The chain recombines TRBV10-3 with TRBJ1-5; a weak D match, TRBD1 (5 bases). The CDR3 covers 14 residues. V lost 2 bases, J lost 3 bases, and 8 bases lay in between. Germline loops: CDR1 ENHRY, CDR2 SYGVKD. CDR3 region: CAISEDSYNQPQHF. In DNA form, the CDR3 reads TGTGCCATCAGTGAGGACAGCTACAATCAGCCCCAGCATTTT.

This clonotype was recorded at least ten times. One end of the junction does not line up with germline, which may come from a read error. The chain has TRBV5-1 and TRBJ2-1; 13 bases agree with TRBD2. CDR1 is SGHRS and CDR2 is YFSETQ in the germline V gene. The CDR3 has 17 residues. This CDR3 is CASTIMGLAGSYSEQFF. The CDR3 nucleotides are TGCGCCAGCACGATTATGGGACTAGCGGGATCTTACAGTGAGCAGTTCTTC. Complete variable domain (other parts from reference TRBV5-1 and TRBJ2-1): KAGVTQTPRYLIKTRGQQVTLSCSPISGHRSVSWYQQTPGQGLQFLFEYFSETQRNKGNFPGRFSGRQFSNSRSEMNVSTLELGDSALYLCASTIMGLAGSYSEQFFGPGTRLTVL.

Many counts were recorded for this clonotype. V gene TRBV4-1 combines with J gene TRBJ2-3; TRBD2 matches at 9 bases. Germline V CDR1 and CDR2: MGHRA, YSYEKL. With 5 bases clipped from V and 2 bases from J, the junction kept 11 bases outside the gene matches. This CDR3 spans 17 amino acids. CDR3 nucleotide sequence: TGCGCCAGCAGCTGGCCCCGAATAGCGGGGGACACAGATACGCAGTATTTT. Amino acids: CASSWPRIAGDTDTQYF.

This clonotype was seen at least ten times. The V call is TRBV7-2, the J call TRBJ1-2; D unresolved. Per the germline V gene, CDR1 is SGHTA and CDR2 is FQGNSA. The CDR3 has 15 residues. The germline V and J ends were trimmed by 5 bases and 1 base, with 14 bases remaining between them. DNA for the CDR3: TGTGCCAGCAGCCGCCCCCCCCCGGATAACTATGGCTACACCTTC. This codes for CASSRPPPDNYGYTF.

This clonotype was seen many times. The J gene is TRBJ2-2, the V gene TRBV20-1; D tentatively reads TRBD1 or TRBD2 (7 bases each). Trimming left V 6 bases short and J 3 bases short, with 17 bases between. Germline values: CDR1 DFQATT, CDR2 SNEGSKA (reference sequence). This CDR3 contains 15 residues. The chain's CDR3 is CSAPRQGGDTGELFF. The CDR3 DNA follows: TGCAGTGCGCCGAGACAGGGAGGGGACACCGGGGAGCTGTTTTTT.

There are many counts of this clonotype. CDR3 nucleotide sequence: TGTGCCGCGTGGCGGGATAGCAATGAGCAGTTCTTC. It yields the protein CAAWRDSNEQFF. The V call is TRBV6-5, the J call TRBJ2-1; D perhaps matches TRBD2 (6 bases). Per the germline V gene, CDR1 is MNHEY and CDR2 is SVGAGI. This CDR3 is built from 12 residues. Trimming cost V 11 bases and J 6 bases, with 14 bases left between them.

This clonotype was counted ten times or more. The chain carries TRBV7-8 and TRBJ2-7; the D is unclear. The CDR3 loop spans 15 amino acids. Germline CDR1 reads SGHVS; CDR2 reads FQNEAQ. V was shortened by 1 base and J by 2 bases, with 12 bases between the two germline ends. CDR3 amino acids: CASSLGWLGTYEQYF. CDR3 nucleotide sequence: TGTGCCAGCAGCTTAGGTTGGCTAGGTACCTACGAGCAGTACTTC.